The rows below give T cell receptor beta chains drawn from one sample of a study of cytomegalovirus exposure and HLA in healthy donors. Profiling relied on immunoSEQ multiplex PCR, and the TCRdb table lists in-frame clones only, not all of them. The sample consists of 55,000 to 75,000 clones, about three quarters of them appearing once. Specimen: PBMCs. These TCRs come from a young woman in good health and CMV-seropositive. Each CDR3 is given with its conserved first and last residue. A D gene is named only where the DNA matches it firmly. Clone sizes are given selectively: once, few, many, or a class where the clone is expanded.

v_call	d_call	j_call	clone_size	cdr3_nt	cdr3_aa
TRBV11-1	TRBD1	TRBJ1-3	.	TGTGCCAGCAGCTTGGGGACAGATTCTGGAAACACCATATATTTT	CASSLGTDSGNTIYF
TRBV7-3	.	TRBJ2-7	.	TGTGCCAGCAGCTACAATCGCCCAGGGCAGTACTTC	CASSYNRPGQYF
TRBV19	.	TRBJ2-3	.	TGTGCCAGTAAGAACAGATTCACAGATACGCAGTATTTT	CASKNRFTDTQYF
TRBV11-3	.	TRBJ2-2	.	TGTGCCAGCAGCTTAGTTCAGGGCGGGGAGCTGTTTTTT	CASSLVQGGELFF
TRBV2	.	TRBJ2-7	.	TGTGCCAGCGCCGACAGCTCCTACGAGCAGTACTTC	CASADSSYEQYF
TRBV4-1	.	TRBJ1-2	few	TGCGCCAGCAGCCAAGATGCAGGGTATGGCTACACCTTC	CASSQDAGYGYTF
TRBV30	TRBD2	TRBJ2-5	.	TGTGCCTGGAGTCGGACGGGAGGAACTGAGCAGTACTTC	CAWSRTGGTEQYF
TRBV11-1	.	TRBJ2-5	.	TGTGCCAGCAGCCTAAAAGAGACCCAGTACTTC	CASSLKETQYF
TRBV27	.	TRBJ2-5	.	TGTGCCAGCAGTTTATCGGCAACCCGCCAAGAGACCCAGTACTTC	CASSLSATRQETQYF
TRBV6-1	.	TRBJ1-1	.	TGTGCCAGCAGGATTCAGGGGCTGAACACTGAAGCTTTCTTT	CASRIQGLNTEAFF
TRBV30	.	TRBJ1-1	.	TGTGCCTGGAGTGTACGGGGGGGGACTGAAGCTTTCTTT	CAWSVRGGTEAFF
TRBV4-3	TRBD1	TRBJ1-1	few	TGCGCCAGCAGCCAAGACAGGGGGGACACTGAAGCTTTCTTT	CASSQDRGDTEAFF
TRBV5-4	TRBD2	TRBJ2-2	.	TGTGCCTTTCAGAGCGGGAGGAACACCGGGGAGCTGTTTTTT	CAFQSGRNTGELFF
TRBV4-2	TRBD2	TRBJ2-3	.	TGTGCCAGCAGTCTCCGAACGGGAGGGGACCCAGATACGCAGTATTTT	CASSLRTGGDPDTQYF
TRBV18	.	TRBJ1-5	.	TGTGCCAGCTTGAGTGGGCGCAATCAGCCCCAGCATTTT	CASLSGRNQPQHF
TRBV5-4	.	TRBJ2-7	.	TGTGCCAGCAGCTTGGTGGGGGGACGGTCCTACGAGCAGTACTTC	CASSLVGGRSYEQYF
TRBV6-1	.	TRBJ1-2	.	TGTGCCACCAAGCCATGGGGGGACTATGGCTACACCTTC	CATKPWGDYGYTF
TRBV10-3	.	TRBJ2-1	.	TGTGCCATCAGTGAACGGCAGGTATACAATGAGCAGTTCTTC	CAISERQVYNEQFF
TRBV4-3	TRBD2	TRBJ2-7	.	TGCGCCAGCAGCCAAGATCTATTGGGGCTAGCGGAGCGCTACGAGCAGTACTTC	CASSQDLLGLAERYEQYF
TRBV7-9	.	TRBJ1-1	.	TGTGCCAGCAGCTTAGGTCAGGCGAACACTGAAGCTTTCTTT	CASSLGQANTEAFF
TRBV5-1	TRBD2	TRBJ2-1	few	TGCGCCAGCAGACCGACTAGCGCATCCTACAATGAGCAGTTCTTC	CASRPTSASYNEQFF
TRBV5-1	.	TRBJ2-5	.	TGCGCCAGCAGCTTGTATACGGGAGAGACCCAGTACTTC	CASSLYTGETQYF
TRBV6-5	TRBD1	TRBJ1-6	.	TGTGCCAGCAGGGACCGGGACAGGGCATTGGAAGCCCTCCACTTT	CASRDRDRALEALHF
TRBV7-2	.	TRBJ1-1	.	TGTGCCAGCAGCTTAGAAGGGGGAAGGCCTGAAGCTTTCTTT	CASSLEGGRPEAFF
TRBV5-1	.	TRBJ1-6	.	TGCGCCAGCAGCTTGGCCCAGGCCTCCTATAATTCACCCCTCCACTTT	CASSLAQASYNSPLHF
TRBV18	.	TRBJ1-2	medium-sized	TGTGCCAGCTCACCACCAAGGGGATCCAATCGTGGCTACACCTTC	CASSPPRGSNRGYTF
TRBV7-2	.	TRBJ1-2	.	TGTGCCAGCAGCCTAGGAGGCGACTATGGCTACACCTTC	CASSLGGDYGYTF
TRBV29-1	.	TRBJ2-2	once	TGCAGCGGTACCACTAGCCTGAACACCGGGGAGCTGTTTTTT	CSGTTSLNTGELFF
TRBV21-1	.	TRBJ1-4	.	TGTGCCAGCAGACGGACAGGGGTATGGGAAAAACTGTTTTTT	CASRRTGVWEKLFF
TRBV27	.	TRBJ1-1	once	TGTGCCAGCAGTCCTGATGTGGGAGGGGTGGACACTGAAGCTTTCTTT	CASSPDVGGVDTEAFF
TRBV5-6	.	TRBJ2-2	.	TGTGCCAGCAAAATGGAAGGCCAGGGCACCGGGGAGCTGTTTTTT	CASKMEGQGTGELFF
TRBV5-4	.	TRBJ1-1	.	TGTGCCAGCAGCTTGGCAGGGGCCCTGAACACTGAAGCTTTCTTT	CASSLAGALNTEAFF
TRBV6-6	TRBD1	TRBJ2-7	few	TGTGCCAGCAGTTACGGTCAGGGGGACAACGAGCAGTACTTC	CASSYGQGDNEQYF
TRBV6-4	.	TRBJ2-1	.	TGTGCCAGCAGTGACTCTAGCGGAGGGTCCTACAATGAGCAGTTCTTC	CASSDSSGGSYNEQFF
TRBV5-1	.	TRBJ2-5	.	TGCGCCAGCAGCTGGTCGAGAGGGCTGACGGAGACCCAGTACTTC	CASSWSRGLTETQYF
TRBV15	TRBD1	TRBJ1-6	once	TGTGCCACCAGCAGAGGGGGAGGAGCCAGGGGGAATAATTCACCCCTCCACTTT	CATSRGGGARGNNSPLHF
TRBV14	TRBD1	TRBJ1-6	once	TGTGCCAGCAGCCAAGACCGTAGGGGGCCAAATTCACCCCTCCACTTT	CASSQDRRGPNSPLHF
TRBV28	TRBD1	TRBJ2-5	once	TGTGCCAGCAGCTTCACTCAGGGGGCACGGGAGACCCAGTACTTC	CASSFTQGARETQYF
TRBV19	.	TRBJ1-2	.	TGTGCCAGTAGTACCCCTCCTGGGAGGGGGTCATTGAACTATGGCTACACCTTC	CASSTPPGRGSLNYGYTF
TRBV11-2	TRBD2	TRBJ2-2	.	TGTGCCAGCAGCTTCGGGGGGGTCGGCGGGGAGCTGTTTTTT	CASSFGGVGGELFF
TRBV28	TRBD1	TRBJ1-1	.	TGTGCCAGCAGTTTTCCGGGACAGGGCATAGACACTGAAGCTTTCTTT	CASSFPGQGIDTEAFF
TRBV10-3	.	TRBJ2-5	.	TGTGCCATCAGTGAGGGGGGCGAGACCCAGTACTTC	CAISEGGETQYF
TRBV7-9	TRBD2	TRBJ2-7	.	TGTGCCAGCAGCTCCACCGGGACTAGAGCCGAGCAGTACTTC	CASSSTGTRAEQYF
TRBV4-1	.	TRBJ1-5	.	TGCGCCAGCAGCCAAGAATTGGGGCAGGGAGGACAGCCCCAGCATTTT	CASSQELGQGGQPQHF
TRBV4-3	.	TRBJ1-2	.	TGCGCCAGCAGCCAAGCTTTCTCGGCGGGGAACTATGGCTACACCTTC	CASSQAFSAGNYGYTF
TRBV7-9	.	TRBJ1-6	few	TGTGCCAGCAGCTTAGTGTCTTTACCCCTCCACTTT	CASSLVSLPLHF
TRBV27	TRBD1	TRBJ2-7	.	TGTGCCAGCAGTTCCCCGGGACAGGGGTCCCACGAGCAGTACTTC	CASSSPGQGSHEQYF
TRBV19	TRBD1	TRBJ1-1	few	TGTGCCAGTACCCGGGACAGGGGGCAAACTGAAGCTTTCTTT	CASTRDRGQTEAFF